This record looks at one T cell receptor beta chain sequence and its context. The data belong to a study of CD8+ T cells in alopecia areata. The CDR3 totals 13 residues. CDR1 and CDR2 from the germline V gene are SGDLS and YYNGEE. V was clipped by 3 bases and J by 8 bases; unmatched bases: 4. Treatment indicated: oral pan-JAK inhibitor, 5-10 mg twice daily. RNA extraction was followed by reverse transcription into cDNA, which acted as the sequencing template. The repertoire was sequenced with immunoSEQ multiplex PCR; TCRdb's copy has only in-frame clones and lacks some. Of 200,000 to 250,000 clones detected, over 60% appear once; the ten largest clones hold 4% to 5%.

The starting material was CD4+ T cells sorted from blood, obtained at week 4, from a patient treated with tofacitinib. The chain recombines TRBV9 with TRBJ1-2; 10 bases fit TRBD1. The TCR was taken from a human donor with alopecia areata. CDR3 nucleotides: TGTGCCAGCAGCGGGACAGGGGGTGGAGGCTACACCTTC. Translated: CASSGTGGGGYTF.